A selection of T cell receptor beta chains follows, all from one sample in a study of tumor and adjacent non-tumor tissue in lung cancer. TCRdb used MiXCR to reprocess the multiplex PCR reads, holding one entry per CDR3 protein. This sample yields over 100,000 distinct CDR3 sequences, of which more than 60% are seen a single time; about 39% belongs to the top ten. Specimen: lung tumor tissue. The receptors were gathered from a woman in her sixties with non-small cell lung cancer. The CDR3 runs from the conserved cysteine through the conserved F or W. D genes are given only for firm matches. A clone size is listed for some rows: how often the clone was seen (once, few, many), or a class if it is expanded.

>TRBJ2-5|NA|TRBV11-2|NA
CASNRPPSGFIQETHYF
TGTGCCAGCAACCGCCCGCCCAGCGGATTTATCCAAGAGACCCATTACTTC
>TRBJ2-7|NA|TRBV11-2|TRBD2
CAGSYGTSGSYLQYF
TGTGCCGGCAGCTACGGGACTAGCGGGAGCTACTTGCAGTACTTC
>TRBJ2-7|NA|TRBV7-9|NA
CASSFMGSSYEQYF
TGTGCCAGCAGCTTCATGGGTTCCTCCTACGAGCAGTACTTC
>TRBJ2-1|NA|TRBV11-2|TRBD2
CASSYGASGSYEQFF
TGTGCCAGCAGCTACGGGGCTAGCGGTAGCTACGAGCAGTTCTTC
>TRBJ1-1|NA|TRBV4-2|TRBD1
CASSQGGRIDRGGLKTEAVF
TGTGCCAGCAGCCAAGGAGGGCGAATAGACAGGGGAGGGCTGAAGACTGAAGCTGTCTTT
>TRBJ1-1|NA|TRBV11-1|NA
CSSSRDRNTETFF
TGTTCCAGCAGCCGGGACCGCAACACTGAAACTTTTTTT
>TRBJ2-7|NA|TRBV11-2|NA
CASRSMLTAYEQYF
TGTGCCAGCAGGTCAATGCTGACAGCCTACGAGCAGTACTTT
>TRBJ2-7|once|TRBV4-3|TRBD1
CASSPRGTGGYEQYF
TGCGCCAGCAGCCCGAGGGGGACAGGAGGGTACGAGCAGTACTTT
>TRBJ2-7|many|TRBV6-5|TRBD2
CASSYAGGLRGTLPYEQYF
TGTGCCAGCAGCTATGCCGGGGGGTTGCGGGGCACACTACCGTACGAGCAGTACTTC
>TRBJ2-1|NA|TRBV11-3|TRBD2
CTSSIELTSGNRNEQFF
TGTACCAGCAGCATAGAGTTGACTAGCGGGAACCGCAATGAGCAGTTCTTC
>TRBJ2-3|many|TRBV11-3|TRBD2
CASSLEGLVTDTQYF
TGTGCCAGCAGCTTAGAGGGACTAGTCACAGATACGCAGTATTTT
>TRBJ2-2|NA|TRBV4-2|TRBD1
CASSQGGQGGAGDVFF
TGTGCCAGCAGCCAGGGCGGACAGGGGGGGGCCGGGGATGTGTTTTTT
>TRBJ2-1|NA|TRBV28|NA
CACSPPLTETRHEQFF
TGTGCCTGCAGCCCGCCTTTAACAGAAACTCGTCATGAGCAATTCTTC
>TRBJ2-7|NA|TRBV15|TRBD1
CATRQGLFYEQYF
TGTGCCACCAGACAGGGGCTGTTCTACGAGCAGTACTTC
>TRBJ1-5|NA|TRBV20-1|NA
CSAGRTGQLQHF
TGCAGTGCTGGCCGCACAGGTCAGCTCCAGCATTTT
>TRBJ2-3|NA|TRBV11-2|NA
CASSLEVLATDTQYF
TGTGCCAGCAGCTTAGAGGTATTAGCCACAGATACGCAGTATTTT
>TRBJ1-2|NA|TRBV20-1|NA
CNASSLRSGYAF
TGCAATGCTAGCAGTCTGCGTTCCGGCTACGCCTTC
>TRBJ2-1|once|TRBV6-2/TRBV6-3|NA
CASSYSGIAGGPDNEQFF
TGTGCCAGCAGTTACTCGGGGATAGCAGGGGGGCCGGACAATGAGCAGTTCTTC
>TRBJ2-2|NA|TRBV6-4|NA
CASSLAGDTGELFF
TGTGCCAGCAGCCTAGCCGGTGACACCGGGGAGCTGTTTTTT
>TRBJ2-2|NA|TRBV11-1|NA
CASSMEQGTGEQFF
TGTGCCAGCAGCATGGAGCAGGGCACCGGGGAGCAGTTTTTT
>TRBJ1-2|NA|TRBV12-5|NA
CASGMVPVILYGYTF
TGTGCTAGTGGTATGGTACCGGTTATCCTCTATGGCTACACCTTC
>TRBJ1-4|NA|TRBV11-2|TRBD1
CATSRDSATNEKLFF
TGTGCCACCAGCCGGGACAGTGCAACTAATGAAAAACTGTTTTTT
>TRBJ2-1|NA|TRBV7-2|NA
CASNLSRGNEQFF
TGTGCCAGCAACCTTTCGAGGGGGAATGAGCAGTTCTTC
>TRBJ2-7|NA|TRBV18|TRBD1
CASSTGQGDEQYF
TGTGCTAGCTCAACGGGACAGGGGGACGAGCAGTACTTC
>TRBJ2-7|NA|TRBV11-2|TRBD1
CASSLCIGTAEQYF
TGTGCCAGTAGCTTATGCATAGGGACAGCCGAGCAGTACTTC
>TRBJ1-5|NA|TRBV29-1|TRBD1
CIVPGQGPGGQPQHF
TGCATCGTTCCGGGACAGGGGCCTGGGGGTCAGCCCCAGCATTTT
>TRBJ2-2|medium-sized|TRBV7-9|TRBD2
CATQTGRDPTGELFF
TGTGCCACCCAGACGGGGAGGGACCCCACCGGGGAGCTGTTTTTT
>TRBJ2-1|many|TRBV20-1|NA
CSARAAPVGHNEQFF
TGCAGTGCTAGAGCCGCGCCCGTGGGACACAATGAGCAGTTCTTC
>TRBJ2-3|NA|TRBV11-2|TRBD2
CASCLAGGTGVDTQYF
TGTGCCAGCTGCTTAGCGGGGGGAACGGGAGTGGATACGCAGTATTTT
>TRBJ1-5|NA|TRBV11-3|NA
CASSRSRDQPHHF
TGTGCCAGCAGCAGAAGCAGAGATCAGCCCCATCATTTT
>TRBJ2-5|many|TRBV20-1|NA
CSARGAGWGETQYF
TGCAGTGCTAGAGGGGCGGGGTGGGGAGAGACCCAGTACTTC
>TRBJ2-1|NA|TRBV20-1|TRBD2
CSVGGSRDEQFF
TGCAGTGTCGGGGGGAGCAGGGATGAGCAGTTCTTC
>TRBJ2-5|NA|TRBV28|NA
CASSPRGHDTQYF
TGTGCCAGCAGTCCCCGGGGCCACGACACCCAGTACTTC
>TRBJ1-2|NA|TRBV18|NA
CASSPCRIGITDGYTF
TGTGCCAGCTCACCATGCAGGATTGGGATTACGGATGGCTACACCTTC
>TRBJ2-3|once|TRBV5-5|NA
CASRKTVSSTDTQYF
TGTGCCAGCAGGAAGACAGTTTCTAGCACAGATACGCAGTATTTT
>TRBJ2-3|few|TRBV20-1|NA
CRGGARAGNTQYF
TGCAGGGGGGGTGCGCGAGCCGGAAATACGCAGTATTTT
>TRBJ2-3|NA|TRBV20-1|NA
CSARIASVSTDTQYF
TGCAGTGCTAGGATCGCTAGCGTATCCACAGATACGCAGTATTTT
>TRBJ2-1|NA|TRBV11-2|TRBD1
CASRSRDSSYNEQLF
TGTGCCAGCAGGTCCCGGGACAGCTCCTACAATGAGCAGCTCTTC
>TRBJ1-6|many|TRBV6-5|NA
CASSYAAYNSPLHF
TGTGCCAGCAGTTACGCAGCTTATAATTCACCCCTCCACTTT
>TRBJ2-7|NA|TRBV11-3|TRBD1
CVSSLYGTGSYEQYF
TGTGTCAGCAGCTTATACGGGACAGGTTCCTACGAGCAGTACTTC
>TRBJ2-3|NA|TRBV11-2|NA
CASSLAPDTQYF
TGTGCCAGCAGCTTAGCACCAGATACGCAGTATTTT
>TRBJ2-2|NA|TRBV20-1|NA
CSARAGLSDPGVNGELFF
TGCAGTGCTAGAGCTGGACTATCGGATCCAGGGGTTAACGGGGAACTGTTTTTT
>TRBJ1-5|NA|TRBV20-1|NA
CSSLLRARGGNQPQHF
TGCAGTTCCCTACTCAGGGCTCGTGGGGGCAACCAGCCCCAGCATTTT
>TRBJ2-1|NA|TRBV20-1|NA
CTAPPFNRNTNEQFF
TGCACTGCCCCCCCCTTTAATCGGAATACCAATGAGCAGTTCTTC
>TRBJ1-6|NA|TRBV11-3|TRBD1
CANSADRGSFFGLNAPFHF
TGTGCCAACAGCGCGGACAGGGGGAGTTTTTTTGGACTTAATGCACCCTTCCACTTT
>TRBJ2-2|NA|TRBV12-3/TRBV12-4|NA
CASSLGKRGKTGELVF
TGTGCCAGCAGTTTAGGGAAAAGGGGTAAAACCGGGGAGCTGGTTTTT
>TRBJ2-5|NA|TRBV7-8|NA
CASSITNQEAQYF
TGTGCCAGCAGCATTACTAATCAAGAGGCCCAGTACTTC
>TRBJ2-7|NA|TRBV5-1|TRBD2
CVSSGDVQGAEQYF
TGCGTCAGCAGCGGGGACGTCCAGGGTGCCGAGCAGTACTTC
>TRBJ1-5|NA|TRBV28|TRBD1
CASSPRTGGWRPQHF
TGCGCCAGCAGCCCACGGACAGGGGGCTGGCGGCCCCAGCATTTT